This entry lists 20 T cell receptor beta chains sequenced from one sample in a study of cytomegalovirus exposure and HLA in healthy donors. The PCR contained 60 Vbeta and 13 Jbeta primers. TCRdb's table, derived via immunoSEQ multiplex PCR, lists solely in-frame clones and lacks some. The sample yields approximately 160,000 clones, 65% to 85% seen once. Specimen: PBMCs. Receptors originate from a woman aged 40 to 50 in good health and CMV-seropositive.

The rearrangement links TRBV9 to TRBJ2-2; 10 positions match TRBD2. Germline V lookup: CDR1 SGDLS, CDR2 YYNGEE. The length of the CDR3 is 17 residues. With 0 bases clipped from V and 4 bases from J, the junction kept 6 bases outside the gene matches. CDR3 loop: CASSVVAGGSGTGELFF. The CDR3 nucleotides read TGTGCCAGCAGCGTAGTAGCGGGGGGCTCGGGCACCGGGGAGCTGTTTTTT. The whole variable domain, remainder taken from reference TRBV9 and TRBJ2-2, is DSGVTQTPKHLITATGQRVTLRCSPRSGDLSVYWYQQSLDQGLQFLIQYYNGEERAKGNILERFSAQQFPDLHSELNLSSLELGDSALYFCASSVVAGGSGTGELFFGEGSRLTVL.

The chain couples TRBV19 to TRBJ2-7, with 7 bases fitting TRBD1. Per the germline V gene, CDR1 is LNHDA and CDR2 is SQIVND (reference sequence). J gave up 2 bases and V 3 bases, and 4 bases lay outside the gene matches. The CDR3 has 14 amino acids. CDR3 in DNA: TGTGCCAGTAGTATGTGGACAGGAGCCTACGAGCAGTACTTC. Translated, it gives CASSMWTGAYEQYF.

The chain combines TRBV29-1 with TRBJ2-5; no clear D. The CDR3 loop spans 13 amino acids. Germline loops: CDR1 SQVTM, CDR2 ANQGSEA. Deletions cut 4 bases from V and 2 bases from J, with 11 bases between. This CDR3 is CSVVGPVQETQYF. The DNA of the CDR3 is TGCAGCGTTGTTGGGCCAGTTCAAGAGACCCAGTACTTC.

V and J are TRBV27 and TRBJ1-1, with 12 bases aligning to TRBD1. After removal of 5 bases from V and 1 base from J, the junction contained 5 bases not matched to a gene. Germline V gene sequence: CDR1 MNHEY, CDR2 SMNVEV (reference sequence). This CDR3 spans 16 amino acids. Here the CDR3 reads CASSARDRGPNTEAFF. CDR3 nucleotides: TGTGCCAGCAGTGCCCGGGACAGGGGGCCGAACACTGAAGCTTTCTTT.

In its sample, this clone was seen once. This chain joins TRBV7-8 and TRBJ2-7; D possibly corresponds to TRBD2 (5 bases). Germline loops: CDR1 SGHVS, CDR2 FQNEAQ. The CDR3 runs 15 residues. V lost 2 bases and J 2 bases, leaving 13 bases between the germline ends. In DNA, the CDR3 is TGTGCCAGCAGCTTACAACCGGGGAGTCCCTACGAGCAGTACTTC. It yields the protein CASSLQPGSPYEQYF.

The rearrangement uses TRBV2 and TRBJ2-1; 8 bases fit TRBD2. Germline V CDR1 and CDR2: SNHLY, FYNNEI. The CDR3 loop spans 15 amino acids. J gave up 8 bases and V 6 bases, and 12 bases lay outside the gene matches. The CDR3 protein is CASRAGTRHGDEQFF. The CDR3 bases are TGTGCCAGCAGGGCCGGGACTAGGCACGGGGATGAGCAGTTCTTC.

This chain uses TRBV14 with TRBJ2-2, with 9 nucleotides matching TRBD2. The CDR3 extends over 17 amino acids. The V gene's germline CDR1 is SGHDN and CDR2 FVKESK. The V and J ends lost 0 bases and 2 bases, in that order; junction bases with no gene match: 4. CDR3 loop: CASSQDKAGGNTGELFF. CDR3 in DNA: TGTGCCAGCAGCCAAGATAAAGCGGGGGGCAACACCGGGGAGCTGTTTTTT.

This chain links TRBV18 with TRBJ2-1; 9 positions agree with TRBD1. In germline, CDR1 is KGHSH, CDR2 LQKENI. The CDR3 is made up of 14 amino acids. With V trimmed by 3 bases and J by 6 bases, 3 bases remained unmatched. DNA of the CDR3: TGTGCCAGCTCACCTTTGGACAGGGGCAATGAGCAGTTCTTC. Encoded protein: CASSPLDRGNEQFF.

The chain carries TRBV19 and TRBJ2-7; maybe TRBD1 (5 bases). CDR1 and CDR2 (germline): LNHDA, SQIVND (reference sequence). V was cut by 5 bases and J by 6 bases, with 20 bases left in between. The CDR3 is made up of 15 amino acids. For the CDR3, the DNA is TGTGCCAGTAGTCAAAGGACGACCAGGGCAACCGAGCAGTACTTC. As protein: CASSQRTTRATEQYF.

This clone was seen only a few times. The V and J genes are TRBV21-1 and TRBJ1-1; the table assigns TRBD1, which was not confirmed against the DNA. TRBV21-1 is classified as a pseudogene. There are 17 residues in the CDR3. CDR3 coding DNA: TGTGCCAGCAGCAAGACAGGGGATGAAGGGGGAAACACTGAAGCTTTCTTT. Amino acid sequence: CASSKTGDEGGNTEAFF.

The chain has TRBV9 and TRBJ2-1; 10 positions agree with TRBD2. There are 14 residues in the CDR3. V shed 3 bases, J shed 9 bases, and the junction held 6 bases outside the gene matches. CDR1 and CDR2 (germline): SGDLS, YYNGEE. CDR3: CASSAEAGGSEQFF. CDR3 coding DNA: TGTGCCAGCAGCGCAGAAGCGGGAGGGAGTGAGCAGTTCTTC.

The chain employs TRBV7-9 and TRBJ2-1; D is possibly TRBD1 (6 bases). Germline lookup yields CDR1 SEHNR and CDR2 FQNEAQ (reference sequence). This CDR3 has 9 amino acids. The V end lost 8 bases, the J end lost 15 bases, and 11 bases lay between the germline ends. CDR3 protein: CASPGVWFF. CDR3 nucleotide sequence: TGTGCCAGCCCAGGGGTTTGGTTCTTC.

The J gene is TRBJ1-1, the V gene TRBV27; no clear D gene. This CDR3 region has 13 residues. CDR1 and CDR2 (germline): MNHEY, SMNVEV (reference sequence). V lost 5 bases and J 5 bases, leaving 12 bases between the germline ends. The CDR3 reads CASSPPGGTEAFF. The CDR3, as DNA: TGTGCCAGCAGTCCTCCAGGAGGAACTGAAGCTTTCTTT.

This sequence joins TRBV6-6 and TRBJ2-3, with 10 positions matching TRBD2. Looked up from germline, CDR1 is MNHNY and CDR2 is SVGAGI (reference sequence). The CDR3 consists of 15 residues. V lost 6 bases and J lost 5; bases outside the gene matches: 8. In DNA form, the CDR3 reads TGTGCCAGCAGCCGAGCGGGGGGGCTGGTAGATACGCAGTATTTT. Translating it yields CASSRAGGLVDTQYF.

The genes are TRBV18 and TRBJ1-2; the D gene is possibly TRBD1 (6 bases). With 2 bases removed from V and 8 bases from J, the gap between germline ends came to 12 bases. The CDR3 consists of 13 residues. CDR1 and CDR2 from the germline V gene are KGHSH and LQKENI. The CDR3 reads CASSPEIGGGYTF. The CDR3 DNA reads as TGTGCCAGCTCACCAGAGATAGGGGGAGGCTACACCTTC.

This clone occurred once. The chain has TRBV5-1 and TRBJ1-1; 9 bases are shared with TRBD1. This CDR3 has 15 residues. With V trimmed by 4 bases and J by 3 bases, 7 bases remained unmatched. CDR1 and CDR2 from the germline V gene are SGHRS and YFSETQ. For the CDR3, the DNA is TGCGCCAGCAGCGTACAGGGGGCAAGCGACACTGAAGCTTTCTTT. It specifies CASSVQGASDTEAFF.

The chain recombines TRBV18 with TRBJ1-1; the D gene is possibly TRBD1 (6 bases). Trimming cost V 6 bases and J 4 bases, with 18 bases left between them. The CDR3 loop spans 15 amino acids. Per the germline V gene, CDR1 is KGHSH and CDR2 is LQKENI. CDR3 bases: TGTGCCAGCTCGCCCCGACAGGCTAGGGGCACTGAAGCTTTCTTT. Translated, it gives CASSPRQARGTEAFF.

This clone was seen more than once but under ten times. The chain is built from TRBV15 and TRBJ2-7; 7 nucleotides match TRBD2. Germline trimming cut 4 bases from V and 4 bases from J; bases unmatched to any gene: 4. Germline loops: CDR1 LNHNV, CDR2 YYDKDF (reference sequence). This CDR3 has 13 amino acids. This CDR3 is CATSIERGYEQYF. CDR3 DNA sequence: TGTGCCACCAGCATCGAGCGGGGTTACGAGCAGTACTTC.

This clone was detected once. The chain joins TRBV5-4 to TRBJ1-1, with 9 bases lining up with TRBD1. Trimming removed 5 bases from V and 8 bases from J; junction bases left unmatched: 19. CDR3 size: 17 residues. Germline values: CDR1 SGHNT, CDR2 YYREEE (reference sequence). CDR3 sequence reads: CASSRGVDRGPRLEAFF. As DNA, the CDR3 is TGTGCCAGCAGTAGGGGTGTGGACAGGGGCCCGCGGTTGGAAGCTTTCTTT. Based on the CDR3 plus reference TRBV5-4 and TRBJ1-1, the full variable domain is ETGVTQSPTHLIKTRGQQVTLRCSSQSGHNTVSWYQQALGQGPQFIFQYYREEENGRGNFPPRFSGLQFPNYSSELNVNALELDDSALYLCASSRGVDRGPRLEAFFGQGTRLTVV.

The CDR3: CASSTDSHSDTQYF. The CDR3 DNA follows: TGCGCCAGCAGCACGGACAGCCACTCCGATACGCAGTATTTT. The rearrangement uses TRBV5-1 and TRBJ2-3; tentative D call: TRBD1 (6 bases). The V and J ends lost 4 bases and 6 bases respectively, with 15 bases between them. The germline gives CDR1 SGHRS, CDR2 YFSETQ. CDR3 length equals 14 residues.